The 18 T cell receptor beta chains listed next were all sequenced from one sample in a study of T cell repertoires in ileal Crohn's disease. Stated time point: neoterminal ileum biopsy at postoperative endoscopy, about 6 months after surgery. Profiling relied on immunoSEQ multiplex PCR, and the TCRdb table lists in-frame clones only, not all of them. The data show some 9,400 clones, roughly 80% seen once. The sequenced sample consisted of ileal tissue. These receptors came from an adult with Crohn's disease.

The chain employs TRBV4-1 and TRBJ1-2; D perhaps matches TRBD1 (5 bases). Germline CDR1 MGHRA, CDR2 YSYEKL. The CDR3 has 13 residues. The V gene lost 3 bases and the J gene lost 8 bases, with 13 bases spanning the gap. CDR3 sequence reads: CASSHGGDRGYTF. CDR3 in DNA: TGCGCCAGCAGCCATGGAGGGGATCGGGGCTACACCTTC.

V gene TRBV5-8 combines with J gene TRBJ1-4; D remains unclear. Germline CDR1 and CDR2: SGHTS and YDEGEE. The CDR3 loop spans 17 amino acids. Trimming removed 2 bases at V and 0 bases at J, with 14 bases between. CDR3: CASSFQRADATNEKLFF. The CDR3 DNA follows: TGTGCCAGCAGCTTTCAGCGGGCGGACGCAACTAATGAAAAACTGTTTTTT.

CDR3 sequence reads: CASIRTGATNEKLFF. CDR3 DNA: TGTGCCAGCATTCGTACAGGGGCAACTAATGAAAAACTGTTTTTT. The chain is built from TRBV6-1 and TRBJ1-4; 7 positions agree with TRBD1. The junction had 5 bases not matched to a gene; V was cut back by 7 bases and J by 0 bases. Germline lookup yields CDR1 MNHNS and CDR2 SASEGT. This CDR3 contains 15 residues.

This clone came up once. The chain is built from TRBV5-1 and TRBJ2-6, with 7 bases identical to TRBD1. CDR3 size: 17 residues. Germline V gives CDR1 SGHRS, CDR2 YFSETQ. The J segment lost 0 bases and the V segment lost 4 bases, leaving 7 bases of the junction unmatched. Written as DNA, the CDR3 is TGCGCCAGCAGCCCAGGACAGGTTGTCTCTGGGGCCAACGTCCTGACTTTC. Translation gives CASSPGQVVSGANVLTF.

The V gene is TRBV10-3, the J gene TRBJ1-4, with 8 bases identical to TRBD1. The germline gives CDR1 ENHRY, CDR2 SYGVKD. The CDR3 is 14 residues long. J was trimmed by 5 bases and V by 6 bases; bases with no gene match: 5. The CDR3 spells CAISGDRLNEKLFF. In nucleotides, the CDR3 is TGTGCCATCAGCGGGGACAGGTTGAATGAAAAACTGTTTTTT.

This clone was counted between two and nine times. The chain uses TRBV19 and TRBJ2-6; D is unresolved. This CDR3 region has 13 residues. Per the germline V gene, CDR1 is LNHDA and CDR2 is SQIVND (reference sequence). V gave up 6 bases and J gave up 4 bases, with 7 bases separating them. The chain's CDR3 is CASSPLGANVLTF. The DNA for the CDR3 is TGTGCCAGTAGCCCTTTAGGGGCCAACGTCCTGACTTTC.

The genes are TRBV21-1 and TRBJ1-5; the D call of TRBD1 is as the table states it, not checked on the DNA. TRBV21-1 is a documented pseudogene. The CDR3 is made up of 16 amino acids. This chain's CDR3 is CASSKQAGAFNQPQHF. The DNA of the CDR3 is TGTGCCAGCAGCAAACAGGCAGGTGCTTTCAATCAGCCCCAGCATTTT.

This chain joins TRBV6-6 and TRBJ2-7; D call uncertain. V was cut by 2 bases and J by 0 bases, with 5 bases left in between. The CDR3 covers 13 residues. CDR1 is MNHNY, CDR2 SVGAGI, per germline (reference sequence). The CDR3 spells CASSYEYSYEQYF. The CDR3 coding sequence is TGTGCCAGCAGTTACGAGTACTCCTACGAGCAGTACTTC.

The chain recombines TRBV6-5 with TRBJ1-2; D might be TRBD1 (6 bases). In germline, CDR1 is MNHEY, CDR2 SVGAGI. Trimming stripped 4 bases from V and 5 bases from J, with 11 bases between. CDR3 size: 13 residues. For the CDR3, the DNA is TGTGCCAGCAGTTCGGACAGTTATTATGGCTACACCTTC. Encoded protein: CASSSDSYYGYTF.

The chain has TRBV15 and TRBJ2-5; D is undetermined. The CDR3 loop spans 13 amino acids. V was cut by 0 bases and J by 5 bases, with 7 bases left in between. Germline-derived CDR1 and CDR2 are LNHNV and YYDKDF (reference sequence). The CDR3 sequence: CATSRDFRETQYF. The CDR3 nucleotides read TGTGCCACCAGCAGAGATTTCCGGGAGACCCAGTACTTC.

This chain links TRBV5-4 with TRBJ2-5; unclear D gene. Trimming shortened V by 0 bases and J by 3 bases, and 12 bases separated the two germline ends. Germline assignment: CDR1 SGHNT and CDR2 YYREEE (reference sequence). The CDR3 extends over 15 amino acids. CDR3 sequence: CASSLGSASEETQYF. Written as DNA, the CDR3 is TGTGCCAGCAGCTTGGGCTCGGCTAGTGAAGAGACCCAGTACTTC. Variable domain in full (rest from reference TRBV5-4 and TRBJ2-5): ETGVTQSPTHLIKTRGQQVTLRCSSQSGHNTVSWYQQALGQGPQFIFQYYREEENGRGNFPPRFSGLQFPNYSSELNVNALELDDSALYLCASSLGSASEETQYFGPGTRLLVL.

The chain employs TRBV19 and TRBJ2-4; 15 bases are a match to TRBD2. Trimming took 5 bases from V and 9 from J; bases not matched to a gene: 5. CDR3 length: 15 amino acids. CDR1 LNHDA and CDR2 SQIVND come from the germline V gene (reference sequence). CDR3 sequence: CASSPGLAGGGIQYF. The CDR3 bases are TGTGCCAGTAGTCCGGGACTAGCGGGGGGAGGCATTCAGTACTTC.

The rearrangement joins TRBV30 to TRBJ2-2, with 15 nucleotides matching TRBD2. There are 17 residues in the CDR3. Germline V CDR1 and CDR2: GTSNPN, SVGIG (reference sequence). The V gene end was trimmed by 2 bases and the J gene end by 1 base; junction bases not matched to a gene: 2. CDR3 nucleotide sequence: TGTGCCTGGAGTATGGGACTAGCGGGAGGGAACACCGGGGAGCTGTTTTTT. Protein sequence: CAWSMGLAGGNTGELFF.

This clone is large (0.1 to 1%) in the sample. The chain is built from TRBV11-2 and TRBJ1-3; no firm D call. Between the trimmed V and J ends, which lost 5 bases and 2 bases, there was a span of 10 bases. The length of the CDR3 is 14 residues. Per the germline V gene, CDR1 is SGHAT and CDR2 is FQNNGV. This chain's CDR3 is CASSPPGAGNTIYF. The DNA for the CDR3 is TGTGCCAGCAGCCCGCCCGGTGCTGGAAACACCATATATTTT.

The chain has TRBV5-1 and TRBJ2-1; 7 nucleotides match TRBD1. There are 14 residues in the CDR3. Germline V gene sequence: CDR1 SGHRS, CDR2 YFSETQ. Germline trimming cut 2 bases from V and 3 bases from J; bases unmatched to any gene: 2. The CDR3, as DNA: TGCGCCAGCAGCTTCCCAGGGGGCTACAATGAGCAGTTCTTC. Amino acids: CASSFPGGYNEQFF.

This chain links TRBV6-6 with TRBJ2-3; D unclear. Trimming left V 2 bases short and J 4 bases short, with 7 bases between. The CDR3 length is 13 residues. CDR1 and CDR2 from the germline V gene are MNHNY and SVGAGI (reference sequence). CDR3 bases: TGTGCCAGCAGTTACCTAGGAGCAGATACGCAGTATTTT. The encoded protein is CASSYLGADTQYF.

The J gene is TRBJ1-1, the V gene TRBV6-5; TRBD1 aligns across 7 bases. CDR1 is MNHEY and CDR2 is SVGAGI in the germline V gene. V dropped 3 bases and J dropped 2; count of bases not matched to a gene: 3. The CDR3 spans 14 residues. Here the CDR3 reads CASSYQGDNTEAFF. In DNA form, the CDR3 reads TGTGCCAGCAGTTATCAGGGGGATAACACTGAAGCTTTCTTT.

For the CDR3, the DNA is TGTGCCAGCAGCCGGAGGTTTGGTCTTAATGAAAAACTGTTTTTT. Translation gives CASSRRFGLNEKLFF. V usage is TRBV14 and J usage is TRBJ1-4; no firm D call. Trimming pared 4 bases from V and 4 bases from J, leaving 13 bases between. From germline, CDR1 is SGHDN and CDR2 FVKESK. CDR3 length: 15 residues.